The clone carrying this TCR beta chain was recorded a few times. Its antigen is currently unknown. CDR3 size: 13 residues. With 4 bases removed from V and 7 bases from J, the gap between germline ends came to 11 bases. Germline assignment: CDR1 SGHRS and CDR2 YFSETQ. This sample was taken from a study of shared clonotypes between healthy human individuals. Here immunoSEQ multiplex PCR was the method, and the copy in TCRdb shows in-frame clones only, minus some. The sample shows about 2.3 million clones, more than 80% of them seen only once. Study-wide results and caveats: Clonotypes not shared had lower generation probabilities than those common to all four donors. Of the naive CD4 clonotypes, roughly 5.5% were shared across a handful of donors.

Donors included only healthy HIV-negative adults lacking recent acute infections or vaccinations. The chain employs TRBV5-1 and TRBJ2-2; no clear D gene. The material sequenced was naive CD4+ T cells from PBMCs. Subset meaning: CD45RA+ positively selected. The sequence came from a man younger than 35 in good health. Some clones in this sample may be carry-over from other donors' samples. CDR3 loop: CASSAGPSGELFF. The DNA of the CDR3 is TGCGCCAGCAGCGCCGGACCGAGCGGGGAGCTGTTTTTT. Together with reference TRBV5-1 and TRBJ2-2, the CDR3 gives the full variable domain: KAGVTQTPRYLIKTRGQQVTLSCSPISGHRSVSWYQQTPGQGLQFLFEYFSETQRNKGNFPGRFSGRQFSNSRSEMNVSTLELGDSALYLCASSAGPSGELFFGEGSRLTVL.